The text below deals with one T cell receptor beta chain. The source of the sample is a study of blood T cell repertoires in COVID-19. About the study: Acute-phase and convalescent COVID-19 samples originated in the United States, Italy and Spain.

The CDR3 loop spans 16 amino acids. The J segment lost 3 bases and the V segment lost 4 bases, leaving 2 bases of the junction unmatched. CDR1 is SEHNR and CDR2 is FQNEAQ in the germline V gene (reference sequence). TCRdb's table, derived via immunoSEQ multiplex PCR, lists solely in-frame clones and lacks some. This repertoire shows roughly 23,000 clones, 90% to 95% found once; its top ten account for 4%. The receptor's source is a woman aged 45-65 years with active COVID-19. This rearrangement joins TRBV7-9 to TRBJ2-2; 13 nucleotides match TRBD2. The sample comprised peripheral blood. CDR3 residues: CASSSGLAGYTGELFF. In nucleotides, the CDR3 is TGTGCCAGCAGCTCGGGACTAGCGGGATACACCGGGGAGCTGTTTTTT.